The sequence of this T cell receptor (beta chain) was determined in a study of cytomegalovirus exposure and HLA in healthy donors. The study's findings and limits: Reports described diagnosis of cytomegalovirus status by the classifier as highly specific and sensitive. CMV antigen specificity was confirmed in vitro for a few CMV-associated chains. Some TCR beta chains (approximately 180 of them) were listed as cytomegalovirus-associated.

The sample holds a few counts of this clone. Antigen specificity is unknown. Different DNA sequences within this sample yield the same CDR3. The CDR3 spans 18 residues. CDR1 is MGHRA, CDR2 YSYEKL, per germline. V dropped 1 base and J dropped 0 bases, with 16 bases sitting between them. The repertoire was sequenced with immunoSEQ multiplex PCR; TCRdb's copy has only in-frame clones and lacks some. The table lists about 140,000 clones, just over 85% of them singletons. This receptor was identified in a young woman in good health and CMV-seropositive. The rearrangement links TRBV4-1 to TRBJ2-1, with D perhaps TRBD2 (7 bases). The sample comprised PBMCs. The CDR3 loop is CASSQVHAGAGSYNEQFF. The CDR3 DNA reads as TGCGCCAGCAGCCAAGTTCATGCGGGGGCGGGCTCCTACAATGAGCAGTTCTTC.